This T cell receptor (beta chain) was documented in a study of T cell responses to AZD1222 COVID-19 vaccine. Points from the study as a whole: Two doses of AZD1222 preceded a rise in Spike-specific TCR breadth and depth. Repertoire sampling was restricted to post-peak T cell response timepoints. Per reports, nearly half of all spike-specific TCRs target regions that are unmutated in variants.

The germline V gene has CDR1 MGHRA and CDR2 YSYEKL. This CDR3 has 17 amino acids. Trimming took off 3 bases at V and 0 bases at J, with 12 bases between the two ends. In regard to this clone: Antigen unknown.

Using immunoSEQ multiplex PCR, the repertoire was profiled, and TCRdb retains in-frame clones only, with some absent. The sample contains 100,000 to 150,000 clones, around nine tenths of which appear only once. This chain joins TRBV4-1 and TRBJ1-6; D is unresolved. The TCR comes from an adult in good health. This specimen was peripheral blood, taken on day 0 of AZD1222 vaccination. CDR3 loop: CASSHPFGSSYNSPLHF. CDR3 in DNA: TGCGCCAGCAGCCACCCCTTTGGTAGCTCCTATAATTCACCCCTCCACTTT.